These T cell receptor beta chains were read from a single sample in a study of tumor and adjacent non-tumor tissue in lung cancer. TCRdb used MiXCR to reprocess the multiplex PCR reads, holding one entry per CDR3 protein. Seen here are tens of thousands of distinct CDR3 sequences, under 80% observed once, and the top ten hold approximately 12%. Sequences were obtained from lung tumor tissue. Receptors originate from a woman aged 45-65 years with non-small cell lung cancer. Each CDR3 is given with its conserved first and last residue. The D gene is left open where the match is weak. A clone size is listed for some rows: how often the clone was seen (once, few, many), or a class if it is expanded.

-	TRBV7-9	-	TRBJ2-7	CASSTKQGPYEQYF	TGTGCCAGCAGCACCAAACAGGGCCCCTACGAGCAATACTTC
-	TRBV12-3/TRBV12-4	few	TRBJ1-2	CVSKMDNNYGYTF	TGTGTCAGTAAAATGGACAATAACTATGGCTACACCTTC
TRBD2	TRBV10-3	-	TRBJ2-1	CVISSIAGANNERFF	TGTGTCATCAGCTCTATAGCGGGAGCGAACAATGAGCGGTTCTTC
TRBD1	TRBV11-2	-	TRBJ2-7	CTSSLVRDSYELYF	TGTACCAGCAGCTTAGTCAGGGACAGCTACGAGCTGTACTTC
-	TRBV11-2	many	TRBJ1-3	CASSLMLGTAGNTIYF	TGTGCCAGCAGCTTAATGCTCGGGACGGCGGGCAACACCATATATTTT
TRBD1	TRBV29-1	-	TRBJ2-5	CIVAGTGGLGETQYF	TGCATCGTTGCCGGGACAGGGGGCTTGGGGGAGACCCAGTACTTC
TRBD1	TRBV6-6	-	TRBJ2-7	CASSERQGTREQYF	TGTGCCAGCAGTGAGAGACAGGGGACGAGGGAGCAGTACTTC
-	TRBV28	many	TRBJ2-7	CASSLSSVGVYEQYF	TGTGCCAGCAGTTTATCTAGCGTTGGGGTTTACGAGCAGTACTTC
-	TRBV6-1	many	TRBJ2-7	CASSGGSWFEQYF	TGTGCCAGCAGTGGAGGGAGTTGGTTCGAGCAGTACTTC
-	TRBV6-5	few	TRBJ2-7	CVSSYEYEQYF	TGTGTCAGCAGTTACGAGTACGAGCAGTACTTC
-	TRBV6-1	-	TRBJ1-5	CANSEQWGNQPQHF	TGTGCCAACAGTGAACAGTGGGGAAATCAGCCCCAGCATTTT
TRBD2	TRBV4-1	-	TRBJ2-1	CASSQLTSGGAEQFF	TGCGCCAGCAGCCAACTCACTAGCGGAGGGGCTGAACAGTTCTTT
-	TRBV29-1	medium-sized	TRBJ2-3	CSVVDAYTDTQYF	TGCAGCGTTGTCGATGCCTACACAGATACGCAGTATTTT
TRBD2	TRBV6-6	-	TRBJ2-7	CASSPQRDRKEQYF	TGTGCCAGCAGTCCTCAGCGGGATAGGAAGGAGCAGTACTTC
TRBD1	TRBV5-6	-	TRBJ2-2	CASSLDSGQGRTGELFF	TGTGCCAGCAGCTTGGACTCGGGACAGGGGAGAACCGGGGAGTTGTTTTTT
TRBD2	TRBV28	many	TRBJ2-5	CASSLGGRAQKETQYF	TGTGCCAGCAGTTTGGGGGGGAGGGCCCAGAAAGAGACCCAGTACTTC
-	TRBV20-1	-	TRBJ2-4	CSASSAQGGWNIQYF	TGCAGTGCTAGTTCCGCCCAGGGAGGTTGGAACATTCAGTACTTC
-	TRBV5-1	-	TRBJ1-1	CASVEGGVNTEGFF	TGCGCCAGCGTCGAGGGGGGGGTGAACACTGAAGGTTTCTTT
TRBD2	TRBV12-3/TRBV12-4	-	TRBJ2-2	CANEAGYTGELFF	TGTGCCAACGAAGCGGGGTACACTGGGGAACTGTTTTTT
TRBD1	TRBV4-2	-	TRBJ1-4	CTSSHDTGAGGEKLFF	TGTACCAGTAGCCATGATACAGGGGCAGGGGGCGAAAAACTGTTTTTT
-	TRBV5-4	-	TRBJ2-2	CGGRPGHTGELFF	TGTGGCGGACGGCCAGGTCACACCGGGGAGCTGTTTTTT
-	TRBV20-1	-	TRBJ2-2	CSALRRSGSNTGELFF	TGCAGTGCCCTTAGGAGGAGCGGTAGTAACACCGGGGAGCTGTTTTTT
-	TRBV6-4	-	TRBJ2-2	CASSPMGGAVGQLLF	TGTGCCAGCAGTCCCATGGGGGGGGCGGTCGGGCAGCTGTTATTT
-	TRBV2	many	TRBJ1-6	CAAQTTTNSPLHF	TGTGCCGCACAGACCACGACGAATTCACCCCTCCACTTT